A selection of T cell receptor beta chains follows, all from one sample in a study of T cell responses to AZD1222 COVID-19 vaccine. Only in-frame clones appear in the TCRdb table, and some are missing; sequencing was by immunoSEQ multiplex PCR. The table shows 170,000 or so clones, with about nine tenths occurring only once. The sequencing used peripheral blood, collected on day 0 of AZD1222 vaccination. Source of these receptors: an adult in good health. CDR3s include the opening cysteine and the closing phenylalanine or tryptophan. A D gene is named only where the DNA matches it firmly. Size values are once, few and many counts, or a class for expanded clones, and some rows have none.

d_call	clone_size	v_call	j_call	cdr3_aa	cdr3_nt
.	.	TRBV12-3/TRBV12-4	TRBJ1-5	CASSAGGNQPQHF	TGTGCCAGCAGTGCAGGGGGCAATCAGCCCCAGCATTTT
.	once	TRBV29-1	TRBJ1-2	CSVRGVDGYTF	TGCAGCGTGCGGGGAGTCGATGGCTACACCTTC
.	.	TRBV28	TRBJ1-6	CASSKRVGVSPLHF	TGTGCCAGCAGTAAGAGGGTGGGGGTTTCACCCCTCCACTTT
.	.	TRBV6-4	TRBJ2-1	CASSDRANNEQFF	TGTGCCAGCAGTGACAGGGCTAACAATGAGCAGTTCTTC
TRBD1	.	TRBV6-1	TRBJ1-1	CASSEGPGGGTEAFF	TGTGCCAGCAGTGAAGGACCAGGGGGAGGCACTGAAGCTTTCTTT
TRBD2	.	TRBV5-1	TRBJ2-1	CASTAGLAPSSYNEQFF	TGCGCCAGCACAGCGGGACTAGCTCCGAGCTCCTACAATGAGCAGTTCTTC
.	.	TRBV6-5	TRBJ2-5	CASSPLGGGETQYF	TGTGCCAGCAGCCCCCTTGGGGGTGGGGAGACCCAGTACTTC
TRBD2	.	TRBV19	TRBJ2-1	CASEGLAGVNEQFF	TGTGCCAGCGAAGGACTAGCGGGAGTCAATGAGCAGTTCTTC
.	.	TRBV3-1/TRBV3-2	TRBJ1-1	CASSPIKGKNTEAFF	TGTGCCAGCAGCCCCATCAAGGGGAAGAACACTGAAGCTTTCTTT
.	.	TRBV25-1	TRBJ2-7	CASKGYTYEQYF	TGTGCCAGCAAAGGCTACACCTACGAGCAGTACTTC
TRBD1	.	TRBV27	TRBJ2-7	CASSAGTGGQSYEQYF	TGTGCCAGCAGTGCCGGGACAGGGGGCCAGTCCTACGAGCAGTACTTC
.	.	TRBV7-7	TRBJ2-5	CASSATGTGETQYF	TGTGCCAGCAGCGCGACCGGGACGGGGGAGACCCAGTACTTC
.	.	TRBV3-1/TRBV3-2	TRBJ1-1	CASSQVFENTEAFF	TGTGCCAGCAGCCAAGTTTTCGAGAACACTGAAGCTTTCTTT
TRBD2	.	TRBV7-2	TRBJ2-7	CASSLDPGLVYEQYF	TGTGCCAGCAGCTTAGATCCGGGACTAGTATACGAGCAGTACTTC
TRBD1	.	TRBV30	TRBJ2-1	CACTGGQGPWGGLF	TGTGCCTGTACAGGAGGACAGGGGCCTTGGGGGGGGCTCTTC
.	.	TRBV6-1	TRBJ2-7	CASSEPHSGLNRPYEQYF	TGTGCCAGCAGTGAACCCCACTCCGGATTAAATCGTCCCTACGAGCAGTACTTC